This entry lists 6 T cell receptor beta chains sequenced from one sample in a study of OX40 agonist ivuxolimab in advanced cancers. TCRdb keeps only in-frame clones here, not all; method: immunoSEQ multiplex PCR. The sample records about 95,000 clones, about 91% being singletons. Sequencing used CD4+ or CD8+ T cells sorted from blood, obtained in a trial of the OX40 agonist ivuxolimab. The receptors here all came from an adult with an advanced solid tumor such as melanoma, head and neck, liver or kidney cancer.

The chain is built from TRBV7-2 and TRBJ1-4; TRBD1 might be the D (5 bases). Germline V gene lookup returns CDR1 SGHTA and CDR2 FQGNSA. V was trimmed by 5 bases and J by 8 bases, leaving 21 bases between them. This CDR3 contains 16 residues. CDR3 residues: CASSPQLGGRGEKLFF. Here the CDR3 DNA reads TGTGCCAGCAGCCCCCAGTTGGGGGGACGGGGAGAAAAACTGTTTTTT.

This sequence joins TRBV6-6 and TRBJ1-5; D unresolved. The CDR3 has 11 residues. In germline, CDR1 is MNHNY, CDR2 SVGAGI (reference sequence). Trimming took 10 bases from V and 5 from J, leaving 9 bases between them. DNA for the CDR3: TGTGCCACCGGGATTTATCAGCCCCAGCATTTT. Translating gives CATGIYQPQHF.

The CDR3 region has the DNA TGCGCCAGCCTGAGTGGGGGAGGCAGCAGTTTCGCAGATACGCAGTATTTT. This encodes CASLSGGGSSFADTQYF. V and J are TRBV23-1 and TRBJ2-3, with a weak D call TRBD2 (6 bases). TRBV23-1 qualifies as an ORF whose function is uncertain. The CDR3 consists of 17 residues. V gave up 8 bases and J gave up 4 bases, with 25 bases separating them.

The CDR3: CASSQPTGQTTGELFF. CDR3 bases: TGTGCCAGCAGCCAACCGACGGGACAGACCACCGGGGAGCTGTTTTTT. J is TRBJ2-2 and V is TRBV5-4; 7 bases line up with TRBD1. V shed 4 bases and J 4 bases; nucleotides not matched to a gene: 10. CDR1 is SGHNT, CDR2 YYREEE, per germline (reference sequence). This CDR3 contains 16 residues. The full variable domain, rest sourced from reference TRBV5-4 and TRBJ2-2, is ETGVTQSPTHLIKTRGQQVTLRCSSQSGHNTVSWYQQALGQGPQFIFQYYREEENGRGNFPPRFSGLQFPNYSSELNVNALELDDSALYLCASSQPTGQTTGELFFGEGSRLTVL.

The chain is built from TRBV7-2 and TRBJ2-2; D gene uncertain. The CDR3 is made up of 14 amino acids. Germline V CDR1 and CDR2: SGHTA, FQGNSA. The germline V and J ends were trimmed by 2 bases and 5 bases, with 9 bases remaining between them. The CDR3 DNA reads as TGTGCCAGCAGCTTATTCTCCGGTACCGGGGAGCTGTTTTTT. This sequence encodes CASSLFSGTGELFF.

The rearrangement joins TRBV28 to TRBJ2-7; D unresolved. The length of the CDR3 is 10 residues. Per the germline V gene, CDR1 is MDHEN and CDR2 is SYDVKM. V was pared by 10 bases and J by 6 bases, with 10 bases between. The CDR3 DNA follows: TGTGCCACCGGGCCCCTCGAGCAGTACTTC. This gives the protein CATGPLEQYF.